The subject of this entry is one T cell receptor beta chain. Its antigen is unknown. This specimen belongs to a study of shared clonotypes between healthy human individuals. Study overall: Donors, aged 18 to 49, were two women and three men.

Study outcomes and limitations: Sorted-subset sequencing, rarefaction showed, was incomplete despite large depth. Clonotypes not shared had lower generation probabilities than those common to all four donors.

Naive CD8 cells comprised CD45RO-negative, CCR7-positively selected cells, excluding terminally differentiated effector memory CD45RA+ cells. This table comes from immunoSEQ multiplex PCR, and its TCRdb copy is limited to in-frame clones, with some not included. The sample contains around 650,000 clones, 95% to 97% of which appear only once. CDR1 and CDR2 (germline): SGDLS, YYNGEE. This CDR3 comprises 15 residues. Between the trimmed V and J ends, which lost 0 bases and 0 bases, there was a span of 9 bases. The sequence derives from a woman in her thirties in good health. Sequencing was carried out using naive CD8+ T cells sorted from blood. This sequence joins TRBV9 and TRBJ1-1; D remains unclear. CDR3 sequence reads: CASSVVEVMNTEAFF. CDR3 bases: TGTGCCAGCAGCGTAGTTGAGGTCATGAACACTGAAGCTTTCTTT.